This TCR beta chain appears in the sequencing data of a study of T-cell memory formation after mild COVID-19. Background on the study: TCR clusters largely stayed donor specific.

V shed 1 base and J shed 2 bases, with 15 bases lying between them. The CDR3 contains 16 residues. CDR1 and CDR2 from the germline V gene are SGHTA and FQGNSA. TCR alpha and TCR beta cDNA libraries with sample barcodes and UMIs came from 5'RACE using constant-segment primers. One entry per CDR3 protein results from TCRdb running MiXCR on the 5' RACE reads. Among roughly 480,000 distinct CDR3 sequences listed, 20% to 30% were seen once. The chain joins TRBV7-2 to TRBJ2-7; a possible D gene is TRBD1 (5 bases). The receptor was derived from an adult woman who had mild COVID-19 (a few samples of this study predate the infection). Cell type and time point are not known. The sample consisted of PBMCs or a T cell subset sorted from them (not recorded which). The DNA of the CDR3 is TGTGCCAGCAGCTTAGTTTGGGGCAATCTGACCTACGAGCAGTACTTC. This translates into CASSLVWGNLTYEQYF.